One and the same sample provided the 16 T cell receptor beta chains below, sequenced in a study of read filtering for tumor transcriptome and immune sequencing. Molecular barcoded adaptors covering alpha/delta and beta/gamma chains were used on 400 ng RNA. Each CDR3 protein gets one entry after TCRdb re-called the reads with MiXCR. Of more than 100,000 distinct CDR3 sequences in the sample, around 13% were seen once. Sequenced: a population of CD138-negative cells sorted from bone marrow. The receptors derive from a donor at least 40 years old with multiple myeloma.

This clonotype has at least ten counts. The J gene is TRBJ2-5, the V gene TRBV29-1; 9 bases fit TRBD2. The CDR3 spans 16 residues. The V gene end was trimmed by 1 base and the J gene end by 0 bases; junction bases not matched to a gene: 6. Per the germline V gene, CDR1 is SQVTM and CDR2 is ANQGSEA. For the CDR3, the DNA is TGCAGCGTTGAAGCTCCGGGACTAGCCTACCAAGAGACCCAGTACTTC. Protein sequence: CSVEAPGLAYQETQYF.

Many counts were recorded for this clonotype. The rearrangement links TRBV6-6 to TRBJ2-7, with 13 bases aligning to TRBD2. The CDR3 is made up of 14 amino acids. V lost 5 bases to trimming and J lost 6 bases; unmatched junction nucleotides: 4. Looked up from germline, CDR1 is MNHNY and CDR2 is SVGAGI (reference sequence). The CDR3 protein is CASSPGLAGVEQYF. CDR3 DNA: TGTGCCAGCAGTCCAGGACTAGCGGGAGTCGAGCAGTACTTC.

This clonotype was recorded many times. The chain combines TRBV7-9 with TRBJ1-4, with D uncertain. The CDR3 loop spans 16 amino acids. Germline V gene data show CDR1 as SEHNR and CDR2 as FQNEAQ (reference sequence). Trimming removed 0 bases at V and 0 bases at J, with 8 bases between. The CDR3 DNA is TGTGCCAGCAGCTTAGCCTCAGGACCAACTAATGAAAAACTGTTTTTT. It specifies CASSLASGPTNEKLFF. Together with reference TRBV7-9 and TRBJ1-4, the CDR3 gives the full variable domain: DTGVSQNPRHKITKRGQNVTFRCDPISEHNRLYWYRQTLGQGPEFLTYFQNEAQLEKSRLLSDRFSAERPKGSFSTLEIQRTEQGDSAMYLCASSLASGPTNEKLFFGSGTQLSVL.

V and J are TRBV6-2 or TRBV6-3 and TRBJ2-1; D unresolved. Germline V gene sequence: CDR1 MNHEY, CDR2 SVGEGT. The CDR3 length is 13 residues. V was cut by 6 bases and J by 7 bases, with 13 bases left in between. The CDR3 is CASSSTLRNEQFF. CDR3 bases: TGTGCCAGCAGCTCTACTTTAAGGAATGAGCAGTTCTTC.

This clonotype was counted between two and nine times. The junction differs from germline at one of its ends, possibly a read error. This sequence joins TRBV7-2 and TRBJ2-1; TRBD1 might be the D (5 bases). The CDR3 is 15 amino acids. Germline V gives CDR1 SGHTA, CDR2 FQGNSA. This CDR3 reads CASSLLAGFYDEQFF. CDR3 DNA: TGTGCCAGCAGCTTATTGGCAGGGTTCTACGATGAGCAGTTCTTC.

The sample holds many counts of this clonotype. The rearrangement links TRBV20-1 to TRBJ2-5; D possibly corresponds to TRBD1 (6 bases). Germline V gene sequence: CDR1 DFQATT, CDR2 SNEGSKA (reference sequence). The CDR3 contains 14 residues. V lost 1 base and J lost 5, with 14 bases in between. CDR3 loop: CSARATGWYETQYF. CDR3 DNA: TGCAGTGCTAGAGCCACAGGGTGGTACGAGACCCAGTACTTC.

About this clonotype itself: At one end the junction does not follow the germline gene, possibly because of a read error. The V gene is TRBV6-1, the J gene TRBJ2-1, with 9 bases matching TRBD2. CDR1 is MNHNS, CDR2 SASEGT, per germline. The CDR3 spans 16 residues. CDR3 protein: CANSEARAGGFHERFF. The CDR3 nucleotides are TGTGCCAACAGTGAAGCGCGAGCGGGAGGATTCCATGAGCGGTTCTTC.

This clonotype showed up many times. V is TRBV20-1 and J is TRBJ2-1, with D hard to call. This CDR3 has 14 amino acids. The ends were cut back, 3 bases at V and 2 bases at J, with 11 bases in the middle. Germline V gene lookup returns CDR1 DFQATT and CDR2 SNEGSKA (reference sequence). In DNA, the CDR3 is TGCAGTGCTAGTATGGGGTCCGCCTACAATGAGCAGTTCTTC. Translating it yields CSASMGSAYNEQFF.

The rearrangement uses TRBV6-2 or TRBV6-3 and TRBJ2-7; D is perhaps TRBD1 or TRBD2 (5 bases each). This CDR3 is built from 13 residues. V dropped 0 bases and J dropped 6 bases, with 9 bases sitting between them. Germline-derived CDR1 and CDR2 are MNHEY and SVGEGT. The CDR3 bases are TGTGCCAGCAGTTACTCGACCGGGGCCGAGCAGTACTTC. This gives the protein CASSYSTGAEQYF.

This clonotype has at least ten counts. The rearrangement links TRBV6-6 to TRBJ2-1; 13 bases are shared with TRBD2. V shed 7 bases and J 7 bases; nucleotides not matched to a gene: 10. Germline V gene data show CDR1 as MNHNY and CDR2 as SVGAGI (reference sequence). The CDR3 has 16 amino acids. CDR3: CASIRLGLAGDNEQFF. The CDR3 bases are TGTGCCAGCATTCGCCTCGGACTAGCGGGAGATAATGAGCAGTTCTTC.

This clonotype was seen at least ten times. The chain uses TRBV25-1 and TRBJ1-1; D is ambiguous. The V end was cut by 11 bases, the J end by 4 bases, with 11 bases between. Germline lookup yields CDR1 MGHDK and CDR2 SYGVNS. The CDR3 is 11 amino acids. The CDR3 nucleotides read TGTGCCTCCGGGGTTGGCACTGAAGCTTTCTTT. Translated, it gives CASGVGTEAFF.

This clonotype was picked up many times. This chain connects TRBV7-9 to TRBJ2-1, with 8 bases lining up with TRBD2. The CDR3 covers 17 residues. The trim removed 5 bases at V and 6 bases at J, leaving 15 bases unmatched. Per germline, CDR1 SEHNR and CDR2 FQNEAQ (reference sequence). The CDR3 nucleotides read TGTGCCAGCAGCCTCCCAAAAGCGGGAGTGGGAACCAATGAGCAGTTCTTC. Translation gives CASSLPKAGVGTNEQFF.

This clonotype was detected many times. The J gene is TRBJ1-1, the V gene TRBV4-1; 8 bases fit TRBD1. Germline CDR1 and CDR2: MGHRA and YSYEKL. Trimming removed 2 bases from V and 4 bases from J; junction bases left unmatched: 9. The CDR3 totals 16 residues. The CDR3 reads CASSQTGRGRVTEAFF. The CDR3, as DNA: TGCGCCAGCAGCCAAACCGGCAGGGGGCGGGTCACTGAAGCTTTCTTT.

The table lists this clonotype with many counts. The rearrangement uses TRBV7-3 and TRBJ2-3; TRBD2 agrees at 7 bases. There are 15 residues in the CDR3. Germline V lookup: CDR1 SGHTA, CDR2 FQGTGA. V was pared by 2 bases and J by 1 base, with 3 bases of the junction left unmatched. In nucleotides, the CDR3 is TGTGCCAGCAGCTTACATACTAGCGGCACAGATACGCAGTATTTT. As protein: CASSLHTSGTDTQYF. The full variable domain, completed using reference TRBV7-3 and TRBJ2-3, is GAGVSQTPSNKVTEKGKYVELRCDPISGHTALYWYRQSLGQGPEFLIYFQGTGAADDSGLPNDRFFAVRPEGSVSTLKIQRTERGDSAVYLCASSLHTSGTDTQYFGPGTRLTVL.

This clonotype has a count of ten or more. The CDR3 is CSVGVGGELFF. CDR3 nucleotides: TGCAGCGTTGGGGTTGGCGGGGAGCTGTTTTTT. This rearrangement joins TRBV29-1 to TRBJ2-2; D gene ambiguous. The CDR3 is made up of 11 amino acids. The germline gives CDR1 SQVTM, CDR2 ANQGSEA. Trimming stripped 4 bases from V and 7 bases from J, with 7 bases between.

Turning to this clonotype: At one end, the junction sequence differs from germline, possibly due to a read error. J is TRBJ2-3 and V is TRBV3-1; the D gene is possibly TRBD1 (5 bases). The CDR3 has 12 residues. CDR1 and CDR2 from the germline V gene are LGHDT and YNNKEL (reference sequence). CDR3 loop: CASSLDTGTQYF. CDR3 sequence (DNA): TGTGCCAGCAGCCTAGACACAGGTACGCAGTATTTT.